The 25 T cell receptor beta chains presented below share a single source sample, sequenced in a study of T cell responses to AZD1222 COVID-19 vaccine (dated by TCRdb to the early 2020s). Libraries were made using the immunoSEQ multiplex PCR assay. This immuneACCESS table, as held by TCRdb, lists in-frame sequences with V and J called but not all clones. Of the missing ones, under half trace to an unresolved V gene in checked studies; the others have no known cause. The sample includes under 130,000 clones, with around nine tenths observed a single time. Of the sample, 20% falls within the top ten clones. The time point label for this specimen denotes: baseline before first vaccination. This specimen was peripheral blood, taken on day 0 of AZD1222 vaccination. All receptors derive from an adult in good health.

CDR3 DNA: TGTGCCACCATGGCTAGCGGCACAGATACGCAGTATTTT. It yields the protein CATMASGTDTQYF. The rearrangement links TRBV24-1 to TRBJ2-3, with D perhaps TRBD2 (6 bases). The V end was cut by 8 bases, the J end by 1 base, with 9 bases between. The CDR3 covers 13 residues. The germline V gene has CDR1 KGHDR and CDR2 SFDVKD.

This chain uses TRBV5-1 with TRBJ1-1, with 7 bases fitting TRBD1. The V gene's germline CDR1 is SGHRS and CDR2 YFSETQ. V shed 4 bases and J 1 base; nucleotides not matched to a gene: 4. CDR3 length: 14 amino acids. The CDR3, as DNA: TGCGCCAGCAGCGCCGGGACAGCGAACACTGAAGCTTTCTTT. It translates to CASSAGTANTEAFF.

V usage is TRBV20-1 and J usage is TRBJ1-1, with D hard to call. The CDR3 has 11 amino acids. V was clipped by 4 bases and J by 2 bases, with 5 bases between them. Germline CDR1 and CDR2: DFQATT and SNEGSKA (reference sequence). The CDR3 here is CSATGNTEAFF. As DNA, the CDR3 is TGCAGTGCTACCGGAAACACTGAAGCTTTCTTT.

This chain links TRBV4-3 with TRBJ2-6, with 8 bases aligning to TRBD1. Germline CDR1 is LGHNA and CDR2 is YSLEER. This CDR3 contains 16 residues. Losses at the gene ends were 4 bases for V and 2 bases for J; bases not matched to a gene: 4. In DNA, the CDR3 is TGCGCCAGCAGCCTCCCAGGGGGCGCTGGGGCCAACGTCCTGACTTTC. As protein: CASSLPGGAGANVLTF.

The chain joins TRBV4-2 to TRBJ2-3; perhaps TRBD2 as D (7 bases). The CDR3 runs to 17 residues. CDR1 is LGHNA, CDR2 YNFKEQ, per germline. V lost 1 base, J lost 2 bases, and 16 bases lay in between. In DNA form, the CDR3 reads TGTGCCAGCAGCCAAGTTGGCGGGGGCGACAACACAGATACGCAGTATTTT. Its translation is CASSQVGGGDNTDTQYF.

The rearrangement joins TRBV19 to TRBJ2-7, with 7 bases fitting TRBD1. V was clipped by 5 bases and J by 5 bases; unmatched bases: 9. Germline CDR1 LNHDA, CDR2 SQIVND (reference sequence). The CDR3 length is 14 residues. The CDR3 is CASSPGQWPHEQYF. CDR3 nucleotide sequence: TGTGCCAGTAGTCCGGGACAGTGGCCCCACGAGCAGTACTTC.

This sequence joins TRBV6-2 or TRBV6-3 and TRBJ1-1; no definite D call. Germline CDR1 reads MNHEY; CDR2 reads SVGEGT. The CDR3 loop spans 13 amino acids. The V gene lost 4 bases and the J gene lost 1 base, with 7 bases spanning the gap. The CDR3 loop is CASSLAGNTEAFF. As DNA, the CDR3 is TGTGCCAGCAGTTTGGCAGGGAACACTGAAGCTTTCTTT.

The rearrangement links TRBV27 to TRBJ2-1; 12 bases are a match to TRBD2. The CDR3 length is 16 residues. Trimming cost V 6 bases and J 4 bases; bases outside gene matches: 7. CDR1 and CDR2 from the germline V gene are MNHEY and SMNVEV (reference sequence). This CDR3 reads CASSSRLAGVYNEQFF. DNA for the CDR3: TGTGCCAGCAGCTCTCGACTAGCGGGGGTATACAATGAGCAGTTCTTC.

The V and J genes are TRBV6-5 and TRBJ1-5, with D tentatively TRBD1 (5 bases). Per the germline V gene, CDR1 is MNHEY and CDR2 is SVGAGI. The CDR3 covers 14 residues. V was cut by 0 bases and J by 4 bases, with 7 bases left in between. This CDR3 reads CASSYSGRNQPQHF. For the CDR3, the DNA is TGTGCCAGCAGTTACTCGGGGCGTAATCAGCCCCAGCATTTT.

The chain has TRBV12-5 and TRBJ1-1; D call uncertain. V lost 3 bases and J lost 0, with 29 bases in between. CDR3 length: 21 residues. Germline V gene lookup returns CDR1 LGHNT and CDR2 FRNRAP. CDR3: CASGFRPTASLITPMNTEAFF. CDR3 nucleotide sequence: TGTGCTAGTGGTTTTCGACCAACAGCTTCTTTAATAACCCCTATGAACACTGAAGCTTTCTTT.

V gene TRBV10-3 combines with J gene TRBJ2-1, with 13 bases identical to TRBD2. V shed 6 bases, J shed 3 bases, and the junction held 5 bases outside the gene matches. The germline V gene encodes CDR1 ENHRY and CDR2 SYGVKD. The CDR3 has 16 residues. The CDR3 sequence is CAISGTSGMNYNEQFF. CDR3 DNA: TGTGCCATCAGCGGGACTAGCGGGATGAACTACAATGAGCAGTTCTTC.

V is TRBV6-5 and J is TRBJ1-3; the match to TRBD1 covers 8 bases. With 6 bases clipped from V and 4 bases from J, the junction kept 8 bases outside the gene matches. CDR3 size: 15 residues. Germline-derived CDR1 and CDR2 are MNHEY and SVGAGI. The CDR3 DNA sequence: TGTGCCAGCAGAAGTTCGACAGGGGCGGGAAACACCATATATTTT. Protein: CASRSSTGAGNTIYF.

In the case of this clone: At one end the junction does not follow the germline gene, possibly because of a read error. CDR3 sequence: CAIREGGGAYNSPLHF. The CDR3, as DNA: TGTGCCATCCGTGAGGGGGGGGGCGCCTATAATTCACCCCTCCACTTT. The J gene is TRBJ1-6, the V gene TRBV10-3; perhaps TRBD1 as D (6 bases). This CDR3 spans 16 amino acids. Germline-derived CDR1 and CDR2 are ENHRY and SYGVKD.

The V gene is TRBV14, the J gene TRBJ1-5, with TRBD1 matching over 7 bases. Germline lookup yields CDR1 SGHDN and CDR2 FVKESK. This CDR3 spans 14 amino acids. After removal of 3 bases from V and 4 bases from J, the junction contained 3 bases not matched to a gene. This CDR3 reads CASSQGQLNQPQHF. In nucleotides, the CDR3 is TGTGCCAGCAGCCAGGGACAGTTAAATCAGCCCCAGCATTTT. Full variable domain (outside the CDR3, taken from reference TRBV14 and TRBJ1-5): EAGVTQFPSHSVIEKGQTVTLRCDPISGHDNLYWYRRVMGKEIKFLLHFVKESKQDESGMPNNRFLAERTGGTYSTLKVQPAELEDSGVYFCASSQGQLNQPQHFGDGTRLSIL.

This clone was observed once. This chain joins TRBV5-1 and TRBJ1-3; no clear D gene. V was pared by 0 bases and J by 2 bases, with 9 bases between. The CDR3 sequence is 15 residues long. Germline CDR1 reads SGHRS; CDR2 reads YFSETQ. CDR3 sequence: CASSLVGNAGNTIYF. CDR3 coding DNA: TGCGCCAGCAGCTTGGTTGGAAATGCTGGAAACACCATATATTTT.

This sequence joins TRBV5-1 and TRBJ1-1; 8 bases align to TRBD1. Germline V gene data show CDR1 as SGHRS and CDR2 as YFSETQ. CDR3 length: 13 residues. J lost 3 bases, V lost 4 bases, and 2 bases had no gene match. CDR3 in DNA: TGCGCCAGCAGCACAGGGGGGTACACTGAAGCTTTCTTT. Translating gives CASSTGGYTEAFF.

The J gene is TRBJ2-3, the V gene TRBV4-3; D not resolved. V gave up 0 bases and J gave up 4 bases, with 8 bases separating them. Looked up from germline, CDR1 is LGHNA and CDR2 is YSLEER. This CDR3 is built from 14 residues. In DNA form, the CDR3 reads TGCGCCAGCAGCCAAGATGGGGTGGCAGATACGCAGTATTTT. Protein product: CASSQDGVADTQYF.

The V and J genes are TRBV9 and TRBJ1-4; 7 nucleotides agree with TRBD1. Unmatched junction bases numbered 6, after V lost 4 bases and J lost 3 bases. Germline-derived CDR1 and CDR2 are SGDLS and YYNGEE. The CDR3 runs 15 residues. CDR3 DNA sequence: TGTGCCAGCAGCCCCTTCGACAGGGCTAATGAAAAACTGTTTTTT. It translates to CASSPFDRANEKLFF.

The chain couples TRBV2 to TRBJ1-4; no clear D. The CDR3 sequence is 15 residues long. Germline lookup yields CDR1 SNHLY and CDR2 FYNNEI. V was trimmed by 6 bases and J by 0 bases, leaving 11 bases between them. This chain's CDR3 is CASRVGPATNEKLFF. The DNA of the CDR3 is TGTGCCAGCAGGGTTGGGCCTGCAACTAATGAAAAACTGTTTTTT.

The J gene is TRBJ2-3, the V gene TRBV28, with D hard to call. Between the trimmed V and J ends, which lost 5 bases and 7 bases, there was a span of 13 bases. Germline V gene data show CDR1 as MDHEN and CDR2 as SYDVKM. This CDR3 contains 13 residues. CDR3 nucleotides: TGTGCCAGCAGTCTCCCGAGTACGAATACGCAGTATTTT. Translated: CASSLPSTNTQYF.

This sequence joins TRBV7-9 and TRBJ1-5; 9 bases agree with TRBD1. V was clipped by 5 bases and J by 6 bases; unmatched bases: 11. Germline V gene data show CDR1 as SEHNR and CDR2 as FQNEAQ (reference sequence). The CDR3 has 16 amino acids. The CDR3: CASSRNTGGAGQPQHF. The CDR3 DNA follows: TGTGCCAGCAGCCGCAACACAGGGGGCGCCGGTCAGCCCCAGCATTTT.

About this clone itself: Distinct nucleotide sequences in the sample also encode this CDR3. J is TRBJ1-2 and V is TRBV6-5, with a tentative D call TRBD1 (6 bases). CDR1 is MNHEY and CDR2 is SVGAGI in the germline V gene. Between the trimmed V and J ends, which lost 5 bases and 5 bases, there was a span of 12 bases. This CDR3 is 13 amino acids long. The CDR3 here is CASSPRQGYGYTF. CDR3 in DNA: TGTGCCAGCAGTCCCCGGCAGGGGTATGGCTACACCTTC.

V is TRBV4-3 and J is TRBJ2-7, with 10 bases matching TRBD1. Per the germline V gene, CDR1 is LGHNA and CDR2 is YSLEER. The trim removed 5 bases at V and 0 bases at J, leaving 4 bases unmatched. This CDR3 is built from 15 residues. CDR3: CASSYRDRGSYEQYF. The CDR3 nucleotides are TGCGCCAGCAGCTACCGGGACAGGGGCTCCTACGAGCAGTACTTC.

The CDR3 DNA reads TGTGCCAGCAGTGCCGGTGGGACAGGGGTTCCAGAGACCCAGTACTTC. Translation gives CASSAGGTGVPETQYF. This rearrangement joins TRBV6-1 to TRBJ2-5, with 10 bases fitting TRBD1. CDR1 and CDR2 (germline): MNHNS, SASEGT. The V and J ends lost 4 bases and 4 bases, in that order; junction bases with no gene match: 9. The CDR3 runs 16 residues.

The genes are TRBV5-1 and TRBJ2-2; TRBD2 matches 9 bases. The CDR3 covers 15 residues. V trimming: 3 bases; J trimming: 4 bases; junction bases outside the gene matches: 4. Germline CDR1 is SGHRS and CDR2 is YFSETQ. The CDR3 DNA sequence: TGCGCCAGCAGCTCCGGCGGGAGGGGCACCGGGGAGCTGTTTTTT. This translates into CASSSGGRGTGELFF.